This T cell receptor beta chain was found in a study of blood T cell repertoires in COVID-19. Ages ranged from about 18 to 89 years, with residence in around 24 US areas. Membership in each cohort depended on participant-reported clinical history. Some clones are missing from TCRdb's copy, which holds only in-frame ones; the method was immunoSEQ multiplex PCR. The sample lists roughly 160,000 clones; around 80% were seen once. Sequences were obtained from PBMCs or T cells enriched from blood (not recorded which). The TCR was taken from a woman aged 60-70 years who had recovered from COVID-19.

The CDR3 loop is CASSSSGTGSWAEAFF. CDR3 nucleotides: TGTGCCAGTAGCTCTTCCGGGACAGGGTCTTGGGCTGAAGCTTTCTTT. The V and J genes are TRBV19 and TRBJ1-1, with TRBD1 matching over 9 bases. The CDR3 spans 16 residues. Trimming removed 6 bases from V and 6 bases from J; junction bases left unmatched: 14. CDR1 and CDR2 (germline): LNHDA, SQIVND (reference sequence).